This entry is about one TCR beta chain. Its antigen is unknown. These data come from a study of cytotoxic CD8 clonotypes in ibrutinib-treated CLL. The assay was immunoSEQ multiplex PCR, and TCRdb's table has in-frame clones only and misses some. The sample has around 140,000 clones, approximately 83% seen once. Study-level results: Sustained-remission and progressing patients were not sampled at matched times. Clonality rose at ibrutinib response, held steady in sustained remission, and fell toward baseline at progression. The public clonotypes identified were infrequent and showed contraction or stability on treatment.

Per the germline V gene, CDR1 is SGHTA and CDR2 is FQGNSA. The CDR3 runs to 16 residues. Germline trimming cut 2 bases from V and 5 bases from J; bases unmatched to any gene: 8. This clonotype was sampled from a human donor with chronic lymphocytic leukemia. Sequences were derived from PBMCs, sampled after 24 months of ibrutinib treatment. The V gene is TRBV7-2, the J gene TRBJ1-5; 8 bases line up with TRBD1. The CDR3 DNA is TGTGCCAGCAGCTTAATAGGCCCAGGGGGCTATCAGCCCCAGCATTTT. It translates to CASSLIGPGGYQPQHF.